The clone carrying this T cell receptor beta chain was seen many times. Its antigen is currently unknown. Patients picked for sequencing had shown CD8+CD57+ cell expansion detected by flow cytometry. Patients uniformly had severe acquired aplastic anemia. This specimen belongs to a study of CD8+CD57+ T cells in acquired aplastic anemia. Study-wide points: The study found no significant CD8+ Simpson's diversity difference between patients and controls. Patients shared some 30 CD8+ CDR3 sequences with controls.

Genomic DNA templated the TCR beta VDJ and CDR3 profiling. Using its own MiXCR run on the reads, TCRdb lists one record per CDR3 protein. This table holds 150,000 to 200,000 distinct CDR3 sequences, around half found once. V was shortened by 1 base and J by 4 bases, with 10 bases between the two germline ends. The length of the CDR3 is 14 residues. From germline, CDR1 is SGHDN and CDR2 FVKESK. The sequence was collected from a human donor with aplastic anemia. The sequenced sample was sorted CD4+, CD8+, or CD8+CD57+ T cells (not recorded which) from PBMCs. The J gene is TRBJ2-5, the V gene TRBV14; D unclear. The CDR3 bases are TGTGCCAGCAGCCAAGGAGTAAGGGTAGAGACCCAGTACTTC. Translation: CASSQGVRVETQYF.